This TCR beta chain comes out of a study of blood T cell repertoires in COVID-19. The CDR3 extends over 15 amino acids. Germline CDR1 SEHNR, CDR2 FQNEAQ (reference sequence). Trimming stripped 4 bases from V and 5 bases from J, with 14 bases between. Repertoires were generated with immunoSEQ multiplex PCR, while TCRdb's copy carries only in-frame clones and drops some. Among 150,000 or so clones listed, around 79% were seen once. This TCR was recovered from an elderly man with acute or convalescent COVID-19. The sample was peripheral blood. The chain is built from TRBV7-9 and TRBJ2-2, with a weak D call TRBD2 (6 bases). CDR3 amino acids: CASSSTGTYTGELFF. CDR3 in DNA: TGTGCCAGCAGCTCTACCGGGACTTATACCGGGGAGCTGTTTTTT. The full variable domain, completed using reference TRBV7-9 and TRBJ2-2, is DTGVSQNPRHKITKRGQNVTFRCDPISEHNRLYWYRQTLGQGPEFLTYFQNEAQLEKSRLLSDRFSAERPKGSFSTLEIQRTEQGDSAMYLCASSSTGTYTGELFFGEGSRLTVL.